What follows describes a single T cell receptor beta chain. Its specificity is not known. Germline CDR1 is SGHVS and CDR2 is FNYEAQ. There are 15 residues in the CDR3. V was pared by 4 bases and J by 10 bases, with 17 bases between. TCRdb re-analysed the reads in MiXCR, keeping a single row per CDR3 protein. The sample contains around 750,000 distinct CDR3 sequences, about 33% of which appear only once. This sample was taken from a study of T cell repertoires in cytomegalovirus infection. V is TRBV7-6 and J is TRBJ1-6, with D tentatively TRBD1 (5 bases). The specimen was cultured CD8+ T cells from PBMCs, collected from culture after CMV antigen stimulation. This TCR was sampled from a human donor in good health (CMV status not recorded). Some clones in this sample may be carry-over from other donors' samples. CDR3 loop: CASSSPSQARSPLHF. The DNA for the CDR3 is TGTGCCAGCAGCTCCCCTTCACAGGCTCGCTCACCCCTCCACTTT.